A selection of T cell receptor beta chains follows, all from one sample in a study of blood T cell repertoires in COVID-19. Profiling relied on immunoSEQ multiplex PCR, and the TCRdb table lists in-frame clones only, not all of them. This table has about 140,000 clones, about four fifths appearing once. Sequenced input: peripheral blood. These receptors were taken from an elderly woman in a cohort sampled during active or convalescent COVID-19. Each CDR3 is given with its conserved first and last residue. The D gene is left open where the match is weak. Clone sizes are given selectively: once, few, many, or a class where the clone is expanded.

>TRBV7-2|TRBJ2-2|-|-
TGTGCCAGCAGCGCCGGGACATTAAACACCGGGGAGCTGTTTTTT
CASSAGTLNTGELFF
>TRBV27|TRBJ2-5|-|TRBD1
TGTGCCAGCAGTCCTGGACAGGGGGATGGAGAGACCCAGTACTTC
CASSPGQGDGETQYF
>TRBV10-3|TRBJ2-2|-|TRBD2
TGTGCCATCAGTGAGAGGTCTAGCGGGGGTACCGGGGAGCTGTTTTTT
CAISERSSGGTGELFF
>TRBV5-6|TRBJ1-2|-|TRBD1
TGTGCCAGCAGTCCCGGGACAGCCTATGGCTACACCTTC
CASSPGTAYGYTF
>TRBV4-2|TRBJ1-1|once|TRBD1
TGTGCCAGCAGCCAAGAGACAGGGATGAACACTGAAGCTTTCTTT
CASSQETGMNTEAFF
>TRBV3-1/TRBV3-2|TRBJ1-6|-|-
TGTGCCAGCAGTATTATTGGGGGGGCGGGTAATTCACCCCTCCACTTT
CASSIIGGAGNSPLHF
>TRBV24-1|TRBJ1-2|-|TRBD1
TGTGCCACCAGCCTCGGACAGGGGGCTGGCTACACCTTC
CATSLGQGAGYTF
>TRBV18|TRBJ1-4|-|TRBD1
TGTGCCAGCGCTAGCCGACAGGGTAATGAAAAACTGTTTTTT
CASASRQGNEKLFF
>TRBV14|TRBJ2-1|-|TRBD1
TGTGCCAGCAGCCAGAGGGGGCTATTTACCTACAATGAGCAGTTCTTC
CASSQRGLFTYNEQFF
>TRBV5-5|TRBJ2-2|-|TRBD1
TGTGCCAGCAGCTTGTCGGGACAGGGAGGTACCGGGGAGCTGTTTTTT
CASSLSGQGGTGELFF
>TRBV5-1|TRBJ2-7|-|-
TGCGCCAGCAGCCTGGGGAGAAATCGGGGGGCCAACGAGCAGTACTTC
CASSLGRNRGANEQYF
>TRBV9|TRBJ2-5|once|TRBD2
TGTGCCAGCAGCCCGGGACTAGCGGGCCCCCAAGAGACCCAGTACTTC
CASSPGLAGPQETQYF
>TRBV10-3|TRBJ2-2|-|TRBD2
TGTGCCATCAGTGAGTCGGTTAGCGGGGGCTTTAACACCGGGGAGCTGTTTTTT
CAISESVSGGFNTGELFF
>TRBV12-3/TRBV12-4|TRBJ2-5|once|-
TGTGCCAGCAGCCCCCCTGACGACAGAACCCAGTACTTC
CASSPPDDRTQYF
>TRBV24-1|TRBJ2-3|-|TRBD1
TGTGCCACCAGTGATCCAAAGGGGGCCACAGATACGCAGTATTTT
CATSDPKGATDTQYF
>TRBV5-5|TRBJ1-6|-|TRBD1
TGTGCCAGCAGCTTGGGACAGGGGGCCGATTCACCCCTCCACTTT
CASSLGQGADSPLHF
>TRBV7-9|TRBJ2-5|-|-
TGTGCCAGCAGCGCGCCCCGGGTGGAGACCCAGTACTTC
CASSAPRVETQYF
>TRBV2|TRBJ1-6|-|TRBD1
TGTGCCAGCAAAGGACAGGCCGGGAATTCACCCCTCCACTTT
CASKGQAGNSPLHF
>TRBV4-1|TRBJ2-1|-|TRBD1
TGCGCCACCAGACAGGGTGGGTTTAGGAATGAGCAGTTCTTC
CATRQGGFRNEQFF
>TRBV5-4|TRBJ1-2|-|TRBD1
TGTGCCAGCAGCTGGGGGACAGGGGCATATAACTATGGCTACACCTTC
CASSWGTGAYNYGYTF
>TRBV5-1|TRBJ2-4|-|-
TGCGCCAGCAGCGCAACCGGGACACTGGAAAACATTCAGTACTTC
CASSATGTLENIQYF
>TRBV2|TRBJ1-4|-|-
TGTGCCAGCAGTGAACGGGACACAAGAAATGAAAAACTGTTTTTT
CASSERDTRNEKLFF
>TRBV6-5|TRBJ1-4|-|-
TGTGCCAGCAGCCACGGAGGTGCAACTAATGAAAAACTGTTTTTT
CASSHGGATNEKLFF
>TRBV5-6|TRBJ1-1|-|TRBD1
TGTGCCAGCAGCTTGGCCCCTACAGGGGGCACTGAAGCTTTCTTT
CASSLAPTGGTEAFF
>TRBV5-1|TRBJ2-2|-|TRBD2
TGCGCCAGCAGCCGAACCGGACTAGCGGGGGGGTACACCGGGGAGCTGTTTTTT
CASSRTGLAGGYTGELFF
>TRBV4-1|TRBJ1-4|-|-
TGCGCCAGCAGCAAAGGGGAGACGGCTAATGAAAAACTGTTTTTT
CASSKGETANEKLFF
>TRBV9|TRBJ2-7|-|TRBD1
TGTGCCAGCAGCCAATTGACAGGGGCTGAGCAGTACTTC
CASSQLTGAEQYF
>TRBV7-9|TRBJ2-5|-|TRBD2
TGTGCCAGCAGCTTAGGTTCAGCGGGGGGGAACCAAGAGACCCAGTACTTC
CASSLGSAGGNQETQYF
>TRBV5-1|TRBJ2-5|-|-
TGCGCCAGCAGCTTGGATCGGGAGACCCAGTACTTC
CASSLDRETQYF
>TRBV27|TRBJ2-2|-|-
TGTGCCAGCAGCCAGAACACCGGGGAGCTGTTTTTT
CASSQNTGELFF
>TRBV19|TRBJ2-5|once|TRBD1
TGTGCCAGTAGTACTTCACCGACAGGGGGCCAAGAGACCCAGTACTTC
CASSTSPTGGQETQYF
>TRBV18|TRBJ1-1|-|-
TGTGCCAGCTCACGGGTCAGGGAAGGCTCTGAAGCTTTCTTT
CASSRVREGSEAFF
>TRBV7-3|TRBJ2-1|-|TRBD2
TGTGCCAGCAGCTTAAGCGGGGGGGTTTTCAATGAGCAGTTCTTC
CASSLSGGVFNEQFF
>TRBV6-5|TRBJ2-5|-|TRBD1
TGTGCCAGCAGTTACTCGGGACAGGGACCCCAAGAGACCCAGTACTTC
CASSYSGQGPQETQYF
>TRBV7-9|TRBJ1-4|few|TRBD1
TGTGCCAGCAGCCCGGGACAGGGGGATGAAAAACTGTTTTTT
CASSPGQGDEKLFF